This entry features one T cell receptor beta chain sequence. Authors' analysis steps: By means of reference gene primer amplification, nucleated cell counts were estimated. Sequencing used immunoSEQ multiplex PCR; TCRdb keeps in-frame clones, though not all of them. That table furnishes V, J and clone size, whereas the DNA furnished D and trimming. In the table there are 310,000 or so clones, 87% of which are singletons. This entry belongs to a study of blood T cell repertoires in COVID-19. Study-wide context: Samples came from the United States, Italy and Spain, spanning acute and convalescent COVID-19. In each case, the material was cDNA or gDNA derived from T cells, B-cell-depleted T cells, or PBMCs.

Trimming took 5 bases from V and 7 from J, leaving 20 bases between them. The CDR3 covers 16 residues. In germline, CDR1 is MGHRA, CDR2 YSYEKL. Sequenced: peripheral blood. The rearrangement uses TRBV4-1 and TRBJ1-4, with unresolved D. This TCR was sampled from a woman in her fifties or sixties who had recovered from COVID-19. DNA of the CDR3: TGCGCCAGCAGCTTCAGCCCCCTATACGAGGGTGAAAAACTGTTTTTT. Protein: CASSFSPLYEGEKLFF.